The 10 T cell receptor beta chains listed next were all sequenced from one sample in a study of PD-1 blockade in classical Hodgkin lymphoma. Every patient experienced relapse after autologous stem cell transplantation, and brentuximab vedotin exposure varied. Using immunoSEQ multiplex PCR, the repertoire was profiled, and TCRdb retains in-frame clones only, with some absent. The profile covers some 150,000 clones, with about 78% appearing a single time and 7.5% to 10% taken by the ten largest. The source material was peripheral blood mononuclear cells (PBMCs), sampled before the second cycle of nivolumab. These receptors were obtained from a human donor with classical Hodgkin lymphoma.

This clone is classed as medium-sized (0.01 to 0.1%). The J gene is TRBJ1-5, the V gene TRBV10-2; no clear D. The CDR3 consists of 15 residues. V was pared by 0 bases and J by 5 bases, with 11 bases between. Germline V gene data show CDR1 as WSHSY and CDR2 as SAAADI. In DNA, the CDR3 is TGCGCCAGCAGTGAGTCGATCATGGAATATCAGCCCCAGCATTTT. Its translation: CASSESIMEYQPQHF.

V gene TRBV29-1 combines with J gene TRBJ2-7, with a possible D match to TRBD1 (6 bases). Germline CDR1 and CDR2: SQVTM and ANQGSEA. The CDR3 length is 16 residues. The ends were cut back, 3 bases at V and 5 bases at J, with 23 bases in the middle. The CDR3 here is CSVDANREGGGDEQYF. CDR3 DNA sequence: TGCAGCGTTGATGCCAACAGGGAAGGAGGAGGTGACGAGCAGTACTTC.

This chain uses TRBV6-6 with TRBJ1-2; D possibly corresponds to TRBD1 (5 bases). Germline loops: CDR1 MNHNY, CDR2 SVGAGI (reference sequence). The germline V and J ends were trimmed by 2 bases and 6 bases, with 13 bases remaining between them. This CDR3 region has 14 residues. In nucleotides, the CDR3 is TGTGCCAGCAGTTACGGCTGGGGGGGGGATGGCTACACCTTC. Protein: CASSYGWGGDGYTF.

J is TRBJ2-1 and V is TRBV4-2; 9 positions match TRBD1. The CDR3 length is 16 residues. The junction had 6 bases not matched to a gene; V was cut back by 6 bases and J by 0 bases. The germline V gene has CDR1 LGHNA and CDR2 YNFKEQ. The CDR3: CASSPGQGSSYNEQFF. In DNA, the CDR3 is TGTGCCAGCAGTCCCGGACAGGGGAGCTCCTACAATGAGCAGTTCTTC.

This clone was observed once. The junction departs from the called germline gene at one end, perhaps through a read error. The chain recombines TRBV4-2 with TRBJ1-5, with a tentative D call TRBD1 (6 bases). CDR1 and CDR2 from the germline V gene are LGHNA and YNFKEQ. The length of the CDR3 is 18 residues. CDR3 nucleotide sequence: TGTGCCAGCAGTCAAGTCCACACGGGGGGCCTTCACAATCAGCCCCAGCATTTT. Encoded protein: CASSQVHTGGLHNQPQHF.

The chain has TRBV4-3 and TRBJ1-6; D not certain. The length of the CDR3 is 15 residues. Germline CDR1 LGHNA, CDR2 YSLEER. The V end was cut by 1 base, the J end by 7 bases, with 11 bases between. DNA of the CDR3: TGCGCCAGCAGCCAAGTTCCAGGATGGAATTCACCCCTCCACTTT. Translated, it gives CASSQVPGWNSPLHF.

The chain is built from TRBV15 and TRBJ2-3, with 7 positions matching TRBD2. CDR1 and CDR2 (germline): LNHNV, YYDKDF (reference sequence). The CDR3 is 16 amino acids. V gave up 2 bases and J gave up 2 bases; unmatched junction bases: 7. The CDR3 nucleotides are TGTGCCACCAGCAGACGACTAGCAGATGACACAGATACGCAGTATTTT. Translation: CATSRRLADDTDTQYF. Full variable domain (missing parts from reference TRBV15 and TRBJ2-3): DAMVIQNPRYQVTQFGKPVTLSCSQTLNHNVMYWYQQKSSQAPKLLFHYYDKDFNNEADTPDNFQSRRPNTSFCFLDIRSPGLGDTAMYLCATSRRLADDTDTQYFGPGTRLTVL.

The chain is built from TRBV4-1 and TRBJ1-5, with 7 bases that match TRBD1. Germline CDR1 MGHRA, CDR2 YSYEKL. V was pared by 2 bases and J by 3 bases, with 4 bases of the junction left unmatched. The length of the CDR3 is 15 residues. CDR3 coding DNA: TGCGCCAGCAGCCAAATAACAGGGGCCAATCAGCCCCAGCATTTT. As protein: CASSQITGANQPQHF.

V and J are TRBV9 and TRBJ2-2; D is unresolved. The CDR3 runs 15 residues. CDR1 is SGDLS, CDR2 YYNGEE, per germline. Trimming shortened V by 4 bases and J by 0 bases, and 10 bases separated the two germline ends. CDR3 region: CASSPGGANTGELFF. CDR3 in DNA: TGTGCCAGCAGCCCGGGCGGAGCGAACACCGGGGAGCTGTTTTTT.

The sample holds one count of this clone. The chain combines TRBV29-1 with TRBJ2-7; 9 bases are shared with TRBD1. CDR1 and CDR2 (germline): SQVTM, ANQGSEA. V lost 1 base, J lost 2 bases, and 9 bases stayed unmatched. CDR3 length equals 16 residues. The DNA of the CDR3 is TGCAGCGTTGAAGGAGGGGACAGGGTCCGACCCTACGAGCAGTACTTC. This encodes CSVEGGDRVRPYEQYF.